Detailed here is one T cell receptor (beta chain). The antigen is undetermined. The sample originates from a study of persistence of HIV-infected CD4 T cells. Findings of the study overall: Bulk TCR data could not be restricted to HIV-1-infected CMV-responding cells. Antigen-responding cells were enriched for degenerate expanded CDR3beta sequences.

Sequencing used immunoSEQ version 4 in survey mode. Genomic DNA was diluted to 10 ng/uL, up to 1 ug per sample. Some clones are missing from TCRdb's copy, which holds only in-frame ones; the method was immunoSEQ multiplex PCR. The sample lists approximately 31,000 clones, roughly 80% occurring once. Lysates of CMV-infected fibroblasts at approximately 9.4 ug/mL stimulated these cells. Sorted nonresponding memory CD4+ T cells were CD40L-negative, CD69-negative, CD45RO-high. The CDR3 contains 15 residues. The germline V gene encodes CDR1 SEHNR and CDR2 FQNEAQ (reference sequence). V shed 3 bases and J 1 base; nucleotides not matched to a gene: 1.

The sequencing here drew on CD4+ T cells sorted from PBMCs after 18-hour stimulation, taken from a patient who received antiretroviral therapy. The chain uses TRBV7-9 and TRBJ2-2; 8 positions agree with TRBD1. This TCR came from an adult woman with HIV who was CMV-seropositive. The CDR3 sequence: CASSFRGRNTGELFF. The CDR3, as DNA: TGTGCCAGCAGCTTCAGGGGGCGGAACACCGGGGAGCTGTTTTTT.